Following are 21 T cell receptor beta chains from one sample sequenced in a study of CD8+CD57+ T cells in acquired aplastic anemia listed by TCRdb under 2018. TCRdb names Illumina HiSeq 2000 as the instrument used. Genomic DNA served as template for TCR beta VDJ combination and CDR3 sequence profiling. TCRdb redid the processing of the public reads, applying fastp at Q25 and MiXCR, and retained in-frame beta chains. A single entry per CDR3 protein holds the most common genes and DNA from its merged rows. The sample has about 170,000 distinct CDR3 sequences on record, just under 65% of them singletons. The ten largest clones capture over 40% of the sample. Material for sequencing was sorted CD4+, CD8+, or CD8+CD57+ T cells (not recorded which) from PBMCs. All receptors come from a human donor in good health.

A word on this clonotype: The junction does not match germline at one end; this may be a read error. This chain connects TRBV6-1 to TRBJ1-4; D gene uncertain. This CDR3 region has 16 residues. Germline-derived CDR1 and CDR2 are MNHNS and SASEGT. CDR3 sequence reads: CASSKLGSSIYERLFF. The CDR3, as DNA: TGTGCCAGCAGTAAATTGGGGTCCAGTATATATGAAAGACTGTTTTTT.

V usage is TRBV11-2 and J usage is TRBJ1-3; D may be TRBD1 (6 bases). Trimming removed 3 bases from V and 1 base from J, with 13 bases in between. Looked up from germline, CDR1 is SGHAT and CDR2 is FQNNGV. This CDR3 has 16 amino acids. The chain's CDR3 is CASSLDTGRSGNTIYF. The CDR3 DNA is TGTGCCAGCAGCTTGGACACAGGGAGGTCTGGAAACACCATATATTTT.

This clonotype is a singleton in its sample. The rearrangement joins TRBV7-6 to TRBJ2-7, with D perhaps matching TRBD1 or TRBD2 (6 bases each). Germline assignment: CDR1 SGHVS and CDR2 FNYEAQ. The length of the CDR3 is 14 residues. Trimming pared 5 bases from V and 5 bases from J, leaving 16 bases between. DNA of the CDR3: TGTGCCAGCAGCCCCTTGCCGGGGGCCAACGAGCAGTACTTC. It is translated as CASSPLPGANEQYF.

This clonotype was recorded only once. The J gene is TRBJ2-7, the V gene TRBV5-4, with D possibly matching TRBD1 (6 bases). V gave up 1 base and J gave up 2 bases, with 13 bases separating them. This CDR3 comprises 15 residues. Per the germline V gene, CDR1 is SGHNT and CDR2 is YYREEE (reference sequence). Written as DNA, the CDR3 is TGTGCCAGCAGCTTGCAATTACAGGGACCCTACGAGCAGTACTTC. It codes for CASSLQLQGPYEQYF.

The chain recombines TRBV9 with TRBJ2-3, with 8 bases lining up with TRBD2. Germline assignment: CDR1 SGDLS and CDR2 YYNGEE. Unmatched junction bases numbered 6, after V lost 3 bases and J lost 3 bases. CDR3 length: 15 amino acids. CDR3: CASSAEAGVTDTQYF. The DNA for the CDR3 is TGTGCCAGCAGCGCCGAAGCGGGAGTGACAGATACGCAGTATTTT.

This rearrangement joins TRBV11-2 to TRBJ2-7, with TRBD2 matching 12 bases. The CDR3 sequence is 13 residues long. Trimming at V came to 5 bases and at J to 6 bases, leaving 2 bases not matched to a gene. Germline lookup yields CDR1 SGHAT and CDR2 FQNNGV. The chain's CDR3 is CASSQGLAGEQYF. The CDR3 DNA reads TGTGCCAGCAGCCAGGGACTAGCGGGCGAGCAGTACTTC.

The CDR3 loop is CASSARDREQTQYF. The CDR3 nucleotides read TGTGCCAGCAGCGCCCGGGACAGGGAACAGACCCAGTACTTC. V gene TRBV7-8 combines with J gene TRBJ2-5; 9 positions agree with TRBD1. The CDR3 is 14 residues long. CDR1 is SGHVS and CDR2 is FQNEAQ in the germline V gene. V was pared by 5 bases and J by 6 bases, with 7 bases of the junction left unmatched.

This clonotype was seen a few times. The chain joins TRBV2 to TRBJ1-1, with D maybe TRBD1 (6 bases). The V and J ends lost 7 bases and 1 base respectively, with 10 bases between them. Germline V lookup: CDR1 SNHLY, CDR2 FYNNEI. The CDR3 is 13 residues long. CDR3: CASTGQPNTEAFF. CDR3 in DNA: TGTGCCAGCACAGGACAGCCGAACACTGAAGCTTTCTTT. Combining the CDR3 with reference TRBV2 and TRBJ1-1 gives the whole variable domain EPEVTQTPSHQVTQMGQEVILRCVPISNHLYFYWYRQILGQKVEFLVSFYNNEISEKSEIFDDQFSVERPDGSNFTLKIRSTKLEDSAMYFCASTGQPNTEAFFGQGTRLTVV.

V is TRBV6-5 and J is TRBJ2-5; 7 nucleotides agree with TRBD1. From germline, CDR1 is MNHEY and CDR2 SVGAGI. V shed 6 bases, J shed 4 bases, and the junction held 2 bases outside the gene matches. The CDR3 covers 12 residues. CDR3 region: CASRTGPETQYF. CDR3 bases: TGTGCCAGCAGGACAGGGCCAGAGACCCAGTACTTC.

The CDR3 is CASSKYRGNYEQYF. The CDR3, as DNA: TGTGCCAGCAGCAAATACAGGGGTAACTACGAGCAGTACTTC. J is TRBJ2-7 and V is TRBV4-2, with 7 bases matching TRBD1. This CDR3 contains 14 residues. V lost 5 bases, J lost 3 bases, and 7 bases stayed unmatched. Looked up from germline, CDR1 is LGHNA and CDR2 is YNFKEQ.

This clonotype showed up many times. This chain uses TRBV28 with TRBJ2-7; 7 nucleotides align to TRBD1. Germline trimming cut 8 bases from V and 6 bases from J; bases unmatched to any gene: 7. This CDR3 spans 12 amino acids. The germline V gene encodes CDR1 MDHEN and CDR2 SYDVKM. The CDR3 DNA reads TGTGCCAGCGGAGACAGGGCCTCCGAGCAGTACTTC. It codes for CASGDRASEQYF.

The chain recombines TRBV29-1 with TRBJ1-1; TRBD1 is a possible D gene (6 bases). The germline V and J ends were trimmed by 6 bases and 1 base, with 12 bases remaining between them. The CDR3 is made up of 13 amino acids. The germline V gene has CDR1 SQVTM and CDR2 ANQGSEA. In DNA form, the CDR3 reads TGCAGCGTCCTGGACAGTGAGAACACTGAAGCTTTCTTT. Its translation is CSVLDSENTEAFF.

DNA for the CDR3: TGTGCCAGCAGTGGACAGGGGAGCGGCTATGGCTACACCTTC. Translated, it gives CASSGQGSGYGYTF. V usage is TRBV6-2 or TRBV6-3 and J usage is TRBJ1-2, with 9 bases fitting TRBD1. The junction had 5 bases not matched to a gene; V was cut back by 5 bases and J by 4 bases. Germline loops: CDR1 MNHEY, CDR2 SVGEGT. This CDR3 region has 14 residues.

V usage is TRBV10-3 and J usage is TRBJ2-1, with a possible D match to TRBD1 (6 bases). The germline V and J ends were trimmed by 6 bases and 9 bases, with 15 bases remaining between them. The CDR3 consists of 13 residues. Germline CDR1 reads ENHRY; CDR2 reads SYGVKD. For the CDR3, the DNA is TGTGCCATCAGGGGACCCAGCAGGGGTGAGCAGTTCTTC. Amino acid sequence: CAIRGPSRGEQFF.

This clonotype occurred a few times. The V gene is TRBV20-1, the J gene TRBJ1-6, with D uncertain. This CDR3 contains 16 residues. Germline lookup yields CDR1 DFQATT and CDR2 SNEGSKA (reference sequence). The V end lost 3 bases, the J end lost 10 bases, and 22 bases lay between the germline ends. CDR3 DNA sequence: TGCAGTGCTAGTCTCGGGGTTGCCTTGCTCGGATCACCCCTCCACTTT. Its protein is CSASLGVALLGSPLHF.

This clonotype was picked up one time. The chain couples TRBV2 to TRBJ2-2, with 7 positions matching TRBD2. The germline CDR1 and CDR2 sequences are SNHLY and FYNNEI. Unmatched junction bases numbered 7, after V lost 3 bases and J lost 6 bases. The CDR3 runs to 15 residues. The CDR3 sequence: CASSDAGGSAGELFF. The CDR3 region has the DNA TGTGCCAGCAGTGATGCAGGCGGGAGTGCCGGGGAGCTGTTTTTT.

This clonotype was seen only a few times. This CDR3 reads CSVAGSSYEQYF. The CDR3 nucleotides are TGCAGCGTGGCGGGTAGCTCCTACGAGCAGTACTTC. J is TRBJ2-7 and V is TRBV29-1; TRBD2 might be the D (5 bases). The V end was cut by 6 bases, the J end by 0 bases, with 9 bases between. This CDR3 contains 12 residues. Germline CDR1 SQVTM, CDR2 ANQGSEA.

This clonotype has ten or more counts. The V gene is TRBV7-8, the J gene TRBJ2-3; D remains unclear. Germline values: CDR1 SGHVS, CDR2 FQNEAQ. V shed 3 bases and J shed 2 bases, with 15 bases lying between them. The CDR3 extends over 16 amino acids. CDR3 in amino acids: CASSFRTSYFTDTQYF. CDR3 in DNA: TGTGCCAGCAGCTTCAGGACCTCATACTTCACAGATACGCAGTATTTT.

The chain carries TRBV5-6 and TRBJ2-2; D is ambiguous. Trimming took 4 bases from V and 2 from J, leaving 12 bases between them. The CDR3 covers 15 residues. CDR1 SGHDT and CDR2 YYEEEE come from the germline V gene. The DNA for the CDR3 is TGTGCCAGCAGCCCTTCCCGCCTCAACACCGGGGAGCTGTTTTTT. Translated, it gives CASSPSRLNTGELFF.

In its sample, this clonotype was seen many times. The genes are TRBV10-2 and TRBJ1-5; the D is unclear. CDR3 size: 14 residues. Trimming stripped 5 bases from V and 1 base from J, with 9 bases between. Germline V gene lookup returns CDR1 WSHSY and CDR2 SAAADI. For the CDR3, the DNA is TGCGCCAGCAGTCCGGGAAGGAGCAATCAGCCCCAGCATTTT. Protein: CASSPGRSNQPQHF.

This rearrangement joins TRBV12-3 or TRBV12-4 to TRBJ1-4; D remains unclear. The CDR3 runs 14 residues. The germline V and J ends were trimmed by 1 base and 5 bases, with 8 bases remaining between them. The CDR3 DNA follows: TGTGCCAGCAGTTTAGAGGATTGGAATGAAAAACTGTTTTTT. Protein: CASSLEDWNEKLFF.